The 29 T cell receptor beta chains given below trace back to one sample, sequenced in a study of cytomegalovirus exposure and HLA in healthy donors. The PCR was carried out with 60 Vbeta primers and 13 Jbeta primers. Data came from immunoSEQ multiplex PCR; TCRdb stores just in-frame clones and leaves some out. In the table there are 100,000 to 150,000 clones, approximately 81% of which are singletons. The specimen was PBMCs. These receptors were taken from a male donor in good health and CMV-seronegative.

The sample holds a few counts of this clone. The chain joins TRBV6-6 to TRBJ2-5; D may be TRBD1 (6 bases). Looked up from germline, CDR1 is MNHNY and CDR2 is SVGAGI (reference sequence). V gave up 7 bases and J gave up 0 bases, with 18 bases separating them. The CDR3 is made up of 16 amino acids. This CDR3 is CASTPRVDRYQETQYF. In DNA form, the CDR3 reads TGTGCCAGCACCCCAAGGGTAGACAGGTACCAAGAGACCCAGTACTTC.

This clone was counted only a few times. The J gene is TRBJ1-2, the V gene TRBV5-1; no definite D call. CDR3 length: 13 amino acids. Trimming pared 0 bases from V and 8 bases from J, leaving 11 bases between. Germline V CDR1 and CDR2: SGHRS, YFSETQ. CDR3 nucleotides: TGCGCCAGCAGCTTGGGTACAGCCCGAGGCTACACCTTC. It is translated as CASSLGTARGYTF.

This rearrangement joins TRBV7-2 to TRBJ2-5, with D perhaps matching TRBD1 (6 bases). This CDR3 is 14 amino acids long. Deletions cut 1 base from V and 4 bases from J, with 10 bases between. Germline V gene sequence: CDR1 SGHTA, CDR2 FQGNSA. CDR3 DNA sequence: TGTGCCAGCAGCTTAGATAACAGGGCAGAGACCCAGTACTTC. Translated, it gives CASSLDNRAETQYF. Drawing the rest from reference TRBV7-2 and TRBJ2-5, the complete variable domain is GAGVSQSPSNKVTEKGKDVELRCDPISGHTALYWYRQSLGQGLEFLIYFQGNSAPDKSGLPSDRFSAERTGGSVSTLTIQRTQQEDSAVYLCASSLDNRAETQYFGPGTRLLVL.

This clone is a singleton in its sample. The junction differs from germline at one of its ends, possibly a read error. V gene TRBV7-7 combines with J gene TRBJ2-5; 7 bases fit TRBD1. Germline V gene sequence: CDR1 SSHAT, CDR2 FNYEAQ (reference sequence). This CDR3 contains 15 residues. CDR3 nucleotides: TGTGCTAGCAGCCCCCGCGACAGGGTCCAAGAGACCCAGTACTTC. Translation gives CASSPRDRVQETQYF.

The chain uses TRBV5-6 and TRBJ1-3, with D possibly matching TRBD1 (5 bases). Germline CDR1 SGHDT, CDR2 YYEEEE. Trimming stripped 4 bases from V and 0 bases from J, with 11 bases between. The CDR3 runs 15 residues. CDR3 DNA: TGTGCCAGCAGCCCGACAGACAACTCTGGAAACACCATATATTTT. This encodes CASSPTDNSGNTIYF.

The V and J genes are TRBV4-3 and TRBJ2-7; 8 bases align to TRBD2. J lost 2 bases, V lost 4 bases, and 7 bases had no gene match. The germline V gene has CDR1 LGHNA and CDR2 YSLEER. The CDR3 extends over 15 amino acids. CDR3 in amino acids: CASSRSSGVPYEQYF. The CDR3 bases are TGCGCCAGCAGCCGGAGTAGCGGGGTTCCCTACGAGCAGTACTTC.

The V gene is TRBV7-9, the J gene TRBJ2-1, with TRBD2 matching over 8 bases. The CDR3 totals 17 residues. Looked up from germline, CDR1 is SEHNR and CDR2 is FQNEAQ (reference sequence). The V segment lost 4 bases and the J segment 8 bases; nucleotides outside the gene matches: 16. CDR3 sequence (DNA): TGTGCCAGCAGCTCAACCTTAGCGGGGCGGCGGGTCGATGAGCAGTTCTTC. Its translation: CASSSTLAGRRVDEQFF.

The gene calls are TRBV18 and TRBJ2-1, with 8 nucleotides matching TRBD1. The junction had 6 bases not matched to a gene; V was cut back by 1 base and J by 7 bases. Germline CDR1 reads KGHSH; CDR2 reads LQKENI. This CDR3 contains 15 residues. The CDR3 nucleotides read TGTGCCAGCTCACCACTCGCCAGGGGGCGAAATGAGCAGTTCTTC. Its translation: CASSPLARGRNEQFF.

CDR3 protein: CASSLTGQPSYEQYF. DNA of the CDR3: TGTGCCAGCAGTTTAACGGGACAGCCATCCTACGAGCAGTACTTC. V gene TRBV27 combines with J gene TRBJ2-7, with 7 bases fitting TRBD1. Trimming removed 2 bases from V and 1 base from J; junction bases left unmatched: 5. The germline V gene encodes CDR1 MNHEY and CDR2 SMNVEV (reference sequence). The CDR3 has 15 residues.

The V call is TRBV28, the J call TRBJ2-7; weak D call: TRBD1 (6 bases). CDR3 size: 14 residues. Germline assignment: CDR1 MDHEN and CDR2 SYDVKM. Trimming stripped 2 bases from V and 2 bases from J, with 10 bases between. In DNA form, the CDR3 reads TGTGCCAGCAGTTTAAAGGGGGTCCCCTACGAGCAGTACTTC. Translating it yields CASSLKGVPYEQYF.

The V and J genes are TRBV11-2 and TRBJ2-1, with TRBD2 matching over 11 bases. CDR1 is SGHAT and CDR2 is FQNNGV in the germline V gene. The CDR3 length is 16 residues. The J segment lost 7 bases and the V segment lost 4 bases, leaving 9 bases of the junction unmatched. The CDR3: CASSSVLAGGVNEQFF. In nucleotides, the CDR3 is TGTGCCAGCAGCTCAGTATTAGCGGGAGGGGTTAATGAGCAGTTCTTC.

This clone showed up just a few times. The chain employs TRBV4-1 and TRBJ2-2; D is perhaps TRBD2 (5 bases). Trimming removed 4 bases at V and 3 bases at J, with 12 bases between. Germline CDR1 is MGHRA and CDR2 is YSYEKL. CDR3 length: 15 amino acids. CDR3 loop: CASSRTGTDTGELFF. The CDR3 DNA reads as TGCGCCAGCAGCCGGACTGGTACGGACACCGGGGAGCTGTTTTTT.

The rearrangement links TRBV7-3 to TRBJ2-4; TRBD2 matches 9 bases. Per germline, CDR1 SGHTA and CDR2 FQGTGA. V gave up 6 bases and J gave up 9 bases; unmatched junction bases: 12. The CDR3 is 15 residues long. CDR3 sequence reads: CASSPEGSGRSIQYF. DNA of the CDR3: TGTGCCAGCAGTCCCGAAGGAAGCGGGAGGAGCATTCAGTACTTC. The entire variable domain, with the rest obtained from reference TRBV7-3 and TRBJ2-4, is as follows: GAGVSQTPSNKVTEKGKYVELRCDPISGHTALYWYRQSLGQGPEFLIYFQGTGAADDSGLPNDRFFAVRPEGSVSTLKIQRTERGDSAVYLCASSPEGSGRSIQYFGAGTRLSVL.

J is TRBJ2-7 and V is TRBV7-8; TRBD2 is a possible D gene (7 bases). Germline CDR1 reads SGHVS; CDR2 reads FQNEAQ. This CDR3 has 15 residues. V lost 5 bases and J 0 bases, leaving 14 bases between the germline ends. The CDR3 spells CASSLRGGSSYEQYF. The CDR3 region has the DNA TGTGCCAGCAGCCTGAGGGGGGGAAGCTCCTACGAGCAGTACTTC.

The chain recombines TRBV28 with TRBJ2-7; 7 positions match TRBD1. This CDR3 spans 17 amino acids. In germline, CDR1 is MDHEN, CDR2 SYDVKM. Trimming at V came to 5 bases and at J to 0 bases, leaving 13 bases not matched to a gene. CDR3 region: CASSRKRQGSYSYEQYF. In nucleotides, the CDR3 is TGTGCCAGCAGTAGAAAACGACAGGGCTCCTACTCCTACGAGCAGTACTTC.

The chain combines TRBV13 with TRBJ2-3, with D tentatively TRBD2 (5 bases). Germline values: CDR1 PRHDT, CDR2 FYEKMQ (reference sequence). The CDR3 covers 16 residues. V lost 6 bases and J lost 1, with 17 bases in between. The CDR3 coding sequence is TGTGCCAGCAGACCCCCCGCCGGGGAGCGCACAGATACGCAGTATTTT. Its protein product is CASRPPAGERTDTQYF.

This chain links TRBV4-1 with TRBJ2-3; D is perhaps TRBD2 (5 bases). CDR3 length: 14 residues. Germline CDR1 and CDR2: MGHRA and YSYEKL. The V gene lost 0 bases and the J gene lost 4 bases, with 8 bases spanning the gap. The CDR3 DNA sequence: TGCGCCAGCAGCCAAGAAGGACTGTCAGATACGCAGTATTTT. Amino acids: CASSQEGLSDTQYF.

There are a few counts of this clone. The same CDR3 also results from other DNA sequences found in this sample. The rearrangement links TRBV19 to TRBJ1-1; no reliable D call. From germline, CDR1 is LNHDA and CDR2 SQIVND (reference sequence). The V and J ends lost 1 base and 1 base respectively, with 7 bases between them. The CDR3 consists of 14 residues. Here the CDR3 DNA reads TGTGCCAGTAGTATAGGAGGAGGGAACACTGAAGCTTTCTTT. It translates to CASSIGGGNTEAFF.

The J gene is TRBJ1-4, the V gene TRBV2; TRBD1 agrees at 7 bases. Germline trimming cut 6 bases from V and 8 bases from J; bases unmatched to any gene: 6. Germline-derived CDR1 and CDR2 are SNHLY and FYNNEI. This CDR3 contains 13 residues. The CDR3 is CASSADRDEKLFF. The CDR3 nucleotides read TGTGCCAGCAGCGCCGACAGGGACGAAAAACTGTTTTTT.

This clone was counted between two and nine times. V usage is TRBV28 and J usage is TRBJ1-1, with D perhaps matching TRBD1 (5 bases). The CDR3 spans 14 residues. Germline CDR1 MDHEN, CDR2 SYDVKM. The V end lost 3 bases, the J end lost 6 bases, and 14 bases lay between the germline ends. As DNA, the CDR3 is TGTGCCAGCAGTTTGTCCCAGGGCATGGCTGAAGCTTTCTTT. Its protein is CASSLSQGMAEAFF.

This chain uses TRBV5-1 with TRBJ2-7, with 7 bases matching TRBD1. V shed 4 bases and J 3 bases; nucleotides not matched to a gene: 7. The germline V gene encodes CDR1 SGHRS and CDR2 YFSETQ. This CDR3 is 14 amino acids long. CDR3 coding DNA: TGCGCCAGCAGCCAGGGACAGTTCGGCTACGAGCAGTACTTC. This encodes CASSQGQFGYEQYF.

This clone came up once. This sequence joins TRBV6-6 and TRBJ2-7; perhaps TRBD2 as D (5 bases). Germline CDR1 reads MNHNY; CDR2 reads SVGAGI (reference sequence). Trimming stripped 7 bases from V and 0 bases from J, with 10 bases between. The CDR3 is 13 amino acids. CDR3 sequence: CASTGTSSYEQYF. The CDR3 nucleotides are TGTGCCAGCACGGGTACTAGCTCCTACGAGCAGTACTTC.

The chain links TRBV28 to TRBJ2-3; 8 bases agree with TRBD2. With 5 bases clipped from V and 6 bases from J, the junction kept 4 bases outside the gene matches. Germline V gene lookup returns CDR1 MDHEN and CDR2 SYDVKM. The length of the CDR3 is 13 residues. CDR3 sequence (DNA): TGTGCCAGCAGTAATAGCGGGGATGATACGCAGTATTTT. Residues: CASSNSGDDTQYF.

The CDR3 DNA is TGTGCCAGCAGACGTGGACAGGGGGCCTCGGAAAAACTGTTTTTT. Translated, it gives CASRRGQGASEKLFF. This rearrangement joins TRBV9 to TRBJ1-4, with 11 bases aligning to TRBD1. CDR1 and CDR2 (germline): SGDLS, YYNGEE. Trimming cost V 5 bases and J 8 bases; bases outside gene matches: 8. The CDR3 extends over 15 amino acids.

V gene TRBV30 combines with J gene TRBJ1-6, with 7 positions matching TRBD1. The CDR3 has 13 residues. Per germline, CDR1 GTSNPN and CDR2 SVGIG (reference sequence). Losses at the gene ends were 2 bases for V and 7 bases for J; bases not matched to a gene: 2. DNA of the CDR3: TGTGCCTGGAGTCGACAGGGAAATTCACCCCTCCACTTT. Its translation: CAWSRQGNSPLHF.

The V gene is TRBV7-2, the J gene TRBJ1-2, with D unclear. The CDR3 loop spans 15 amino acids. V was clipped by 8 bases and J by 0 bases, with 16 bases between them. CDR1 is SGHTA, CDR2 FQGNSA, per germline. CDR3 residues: CASYPSGLPNYGYTF. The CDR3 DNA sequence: TGTGCCAGCTATCCGTCCGGACTCCCTAACTATGGCTACACCTTC. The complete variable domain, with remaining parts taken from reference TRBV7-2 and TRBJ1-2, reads GAGVSQSPSNKVTEKGKDVELRCDPISGHTALYWYRQSLGQGLEFLIYFQGNSAPDKSGLPSDRFSAERTGGSVSTLTIQRTQQEDSAVYLCASYPSGLPNYGYTFGSGTRLTVV.

The CDR3 spells CASSVEGEGDGNTIYF. DNA of the CDR3: TGTGCCAGCAGCGTAGAGGGGGAGGGTGACGGAAACACCATATATTTT. V usage is TRBV9 and J usage is TRBJ1-3, with D maybe TRBD1 (6 bases). The CDR3 has 16 residues. CDR1 and CDR2 from the germline V gene are SGDLS and YYNGEE. Trimming cost V 0 bases and J 4 bases, with 14 bases left between them.

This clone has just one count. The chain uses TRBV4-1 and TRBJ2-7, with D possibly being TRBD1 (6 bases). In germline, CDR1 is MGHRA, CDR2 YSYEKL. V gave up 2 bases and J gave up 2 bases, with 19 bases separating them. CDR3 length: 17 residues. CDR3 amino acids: CASSQTPGRGLAYEQYF. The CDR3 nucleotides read TGCGCCAGCAGCCAAACCCCGGGCAGGGGATTAGCCTACGAGCAGTACTTC.

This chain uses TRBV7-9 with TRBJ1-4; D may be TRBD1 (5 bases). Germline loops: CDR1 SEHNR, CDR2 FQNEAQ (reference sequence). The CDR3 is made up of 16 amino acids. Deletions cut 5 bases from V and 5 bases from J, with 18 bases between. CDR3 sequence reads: CASSENTGGPNEKLFF. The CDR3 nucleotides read TGTGCCAGCAGCGAAAATACAGGCGGACCCAATGAAAAACTGTTTTTT. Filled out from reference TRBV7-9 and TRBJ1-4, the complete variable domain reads DTGVSQNPRHKITKRGQNVTFRCDPISEHNRLYWYRQTLGQGPEFLTYFQNEAQLEKSRLLSDRFSAERPKGSFSTLEIQRTEQGDSAMYLCASSENTGGPNEKLFFGSGTQLSVL.